The sequence of this T cell receptor (beta chain) was determined in a study of T cell repertoires in cytomegalovirus infection. Study-wide context: CMV infection plus the matching HLA type was flagged by public TCR beta signatures.

This CDR3 has 13 residues. V lost 4 bases, J lost 6 bases, and 13 bases lay in between. Germline V lookup: CDR1 LNHDA, CDR2 SQIVND (reference sequence). Remarks on this clonotype: Its target is unknown.

TCRdb itself ran the reads through MiXCR, one entry per CDR3 protein. Here the sample spans hundreds of thousands of distinct CDR3 sequences, 30% to 40% being singletons. The input for sequencing was cultured PBMCs, taken from culture after CMV antigen stimulation. The receptor was derived from a human donor in good health (CMV status not recorded). Some clones in this sample may be carry-over from other donors' samples. The chain carries TRBV19 and TRBJ2-7; perhaps TRBD1 as D (6 bases). The CDR3 protein is CASSTGTGSEQYF. In nucleotides, the CDR3 is TGTGCCAGTAGTACCGGAACAGGGAGCGAGCAGTACTTC.